These T cell receptor beta chains were read from a single sample in a study of shared clonotypes between healthy human individuals. Data came from immunoSEQ multiplex PCR; TCRdb stores just in-frame clones and leaves some out. The table has 500,000 to 700,000 clones, approximately 95% seen once. The sequencing sample was made of naive CD8+ T cells sorted from blood. The origin of the receptors is a woman aged 25 to 45 in good health. Each CDR3 is given with its conserved first and last residue.

j_gene	v_gene	len	CDR3aa
TRBJ2-5	TRBV6-6	15	CASSYSVEGAETQYF
TRBJ2-2	TRBV14	16	CASGGLAGENTGELFF
TRBJ2-6	TRBV19	13	CASRLSGSNVLTF
TRBJ2-7	TRBV9	15	CASSVYSGTPSEQYF
TRBJ1-1	TRBV2	12	CASKGQRVEAFF
TRBJ2-7	TRBV5-1	16	CASSSDRGRRNYEQYF
TRBJ1-1	TRBV29-1	10	CSVEQTEAFF
TRBJ2-1	TRBV11-2	12	CASSFSLNEQFF
TRBJ1-1	TRBV11-1	14	CASSRTEGYTEAFF
TRBJ2-3	TRBV6-5	14	CASKGSWSPDTQYF